Below, 2 T cell receptor beta chains from the same sample are listed, as sequenced in a study of CD8+ T cells in alopecia areata. RNA extraction and reverse transcription yielded cDNA as sequencing template. Data came from immunoSEQ multiplex PCR; TCRdb stores just in-frame clones and leaves some out. The sample records fewer than 200,000 clones, around 60% being singletons. The material sequenced was CD4+ T cells sorted from blood, taken at week 0. The receptor source for this set is a human donor with alopecia areata.

This chain connects TRBV13 to TRBJ1-2, with a possible D match to TRBD1 (6 bases). CDR1 is PRHDT, CDR2 FYEKMQ, per germline (reference sequence). V lost 5 bases to trimming and J lost 5 bases, with 18 bases between them. There are 15 residues in the CDR3. CDR3 DNA sequence: TGTGCCAGCAGCCGCCTCGGCGACAGGTTGTATGGCTACACCTTC. Its translation: CASSRLGDRLYGYTF.

The gene calls are TRBV29-1 and TRBJ2-2, with D possibly being TRBD1 (6 bases). Germline V gene sequence: CDR1 SQVTM, CDR2 ANQGSEA. V lost 6 bases and J lost 2, with 13 bases in between. The CDR3 sequence is 14 residues long. The CDR3 nucleotides are TGCAGCGTCTACCGGGACATCAACACCGGGGAGCTGTTTTTT. Amino acid sequence: CSVYRDINTGELFF.